This T cell receptor (beta chain) was identified during a study of cytomegalovirus exposure and HLA in healthy donors. The PCR used 60 Vbeta and 13 Jbeta primers. Using immunoSEQ multiplex PCR, the repertoire was profiled, and TCRdb retains in-frame clones only, with some absent. In all, the sample yields under 200,000 clones. CDR1 and CDR2 from the germline V gene are MDHEN and SYDVKM. This CDR3 is 14 amino acids long. V was cut by 4 bases and J by 2 bases, with 12 bases left in between. The source material was PBMCs. The chain is built from TRBV28 and TRBJ2-7; tentative D call: TRBD1 (6 bases). The receptor was derived from a woman younger than 35 in good health and CMV-seropositive. This CDR3 reads CASSSGQITYEQYF. The CDR3 DNA sequence: TGTGCCAGCAGTTCCGGACAGATAACCTACGAGCAGTACTTC.